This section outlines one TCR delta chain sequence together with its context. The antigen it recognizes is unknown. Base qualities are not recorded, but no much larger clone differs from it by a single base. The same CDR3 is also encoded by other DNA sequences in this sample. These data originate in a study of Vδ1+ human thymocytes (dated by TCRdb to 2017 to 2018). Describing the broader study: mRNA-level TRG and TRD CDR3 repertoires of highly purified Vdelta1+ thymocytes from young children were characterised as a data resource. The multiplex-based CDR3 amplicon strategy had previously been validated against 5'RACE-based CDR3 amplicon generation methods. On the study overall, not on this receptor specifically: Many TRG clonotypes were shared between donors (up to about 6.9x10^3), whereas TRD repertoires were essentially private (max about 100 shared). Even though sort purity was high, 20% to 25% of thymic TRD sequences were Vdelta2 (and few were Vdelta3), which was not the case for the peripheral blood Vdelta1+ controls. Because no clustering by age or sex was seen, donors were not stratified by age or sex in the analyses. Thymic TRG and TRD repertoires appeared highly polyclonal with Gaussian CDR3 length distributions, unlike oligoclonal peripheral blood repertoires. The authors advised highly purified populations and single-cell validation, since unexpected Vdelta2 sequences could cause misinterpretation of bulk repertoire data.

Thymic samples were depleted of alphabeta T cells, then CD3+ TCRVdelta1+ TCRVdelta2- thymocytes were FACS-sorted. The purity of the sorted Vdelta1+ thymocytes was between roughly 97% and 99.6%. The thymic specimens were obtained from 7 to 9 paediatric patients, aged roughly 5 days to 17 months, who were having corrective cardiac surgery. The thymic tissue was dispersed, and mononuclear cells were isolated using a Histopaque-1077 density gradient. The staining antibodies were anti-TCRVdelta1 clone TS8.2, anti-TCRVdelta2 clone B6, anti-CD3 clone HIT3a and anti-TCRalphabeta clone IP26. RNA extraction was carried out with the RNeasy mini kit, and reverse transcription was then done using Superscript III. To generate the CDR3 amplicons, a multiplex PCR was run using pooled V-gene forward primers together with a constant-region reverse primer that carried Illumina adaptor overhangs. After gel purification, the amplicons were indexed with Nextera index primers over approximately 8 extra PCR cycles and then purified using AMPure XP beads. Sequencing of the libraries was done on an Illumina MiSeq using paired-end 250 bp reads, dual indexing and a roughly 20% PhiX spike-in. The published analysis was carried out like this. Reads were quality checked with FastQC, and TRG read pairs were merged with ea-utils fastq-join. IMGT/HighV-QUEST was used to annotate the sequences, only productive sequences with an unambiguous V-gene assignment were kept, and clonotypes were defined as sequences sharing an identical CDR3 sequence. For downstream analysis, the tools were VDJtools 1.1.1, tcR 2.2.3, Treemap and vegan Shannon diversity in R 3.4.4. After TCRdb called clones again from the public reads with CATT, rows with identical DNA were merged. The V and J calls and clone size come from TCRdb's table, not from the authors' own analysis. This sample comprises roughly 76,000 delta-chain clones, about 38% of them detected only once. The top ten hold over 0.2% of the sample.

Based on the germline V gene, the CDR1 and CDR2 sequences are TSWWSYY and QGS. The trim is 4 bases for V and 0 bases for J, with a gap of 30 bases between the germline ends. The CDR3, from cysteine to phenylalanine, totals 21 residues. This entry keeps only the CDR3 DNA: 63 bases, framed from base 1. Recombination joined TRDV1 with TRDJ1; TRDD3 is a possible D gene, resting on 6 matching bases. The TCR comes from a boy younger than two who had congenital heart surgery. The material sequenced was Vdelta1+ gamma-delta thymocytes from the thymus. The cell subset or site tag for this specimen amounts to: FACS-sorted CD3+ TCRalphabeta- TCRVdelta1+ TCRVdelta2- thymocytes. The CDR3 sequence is CALGVRWSGDATLAYTDKLIF. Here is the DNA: TGTGCTCTTGGGGTCCGGTGGTCGGGGGACGCTACCCTCGCGTACACCGATAAACTCATCTTT.